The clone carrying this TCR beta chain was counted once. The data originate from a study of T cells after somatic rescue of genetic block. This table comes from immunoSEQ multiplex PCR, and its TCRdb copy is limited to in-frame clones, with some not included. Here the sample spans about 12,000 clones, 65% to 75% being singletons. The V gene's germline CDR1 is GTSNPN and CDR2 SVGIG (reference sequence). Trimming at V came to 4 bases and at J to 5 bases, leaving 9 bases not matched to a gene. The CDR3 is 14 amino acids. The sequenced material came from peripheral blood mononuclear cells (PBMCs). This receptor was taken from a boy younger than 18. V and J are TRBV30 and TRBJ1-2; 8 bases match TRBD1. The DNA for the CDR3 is TGTGCCTGGAAGAGACAGGGGCGGGAGTATGGCTACACCTTC. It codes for CAWKRQGREYGYTF.